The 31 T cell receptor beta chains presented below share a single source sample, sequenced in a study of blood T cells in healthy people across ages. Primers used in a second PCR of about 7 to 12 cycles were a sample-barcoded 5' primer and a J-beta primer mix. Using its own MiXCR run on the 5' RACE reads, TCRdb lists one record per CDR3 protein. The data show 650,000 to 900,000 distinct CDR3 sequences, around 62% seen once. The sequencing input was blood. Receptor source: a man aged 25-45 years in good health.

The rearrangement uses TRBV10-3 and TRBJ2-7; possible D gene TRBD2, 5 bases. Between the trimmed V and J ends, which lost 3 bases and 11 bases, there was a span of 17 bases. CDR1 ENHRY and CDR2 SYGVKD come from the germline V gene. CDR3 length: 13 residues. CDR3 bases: TGTGCCATCAGTGACCGGGATGGAGGAGAAGAGTACTTC. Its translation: CAISDRDGGEEYF.

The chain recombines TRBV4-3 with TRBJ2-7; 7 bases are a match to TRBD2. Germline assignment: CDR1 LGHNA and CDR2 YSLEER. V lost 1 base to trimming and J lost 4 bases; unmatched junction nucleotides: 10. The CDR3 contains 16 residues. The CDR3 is CASSQAQRGFGYEQYF. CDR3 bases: TGCGCCAGCAGCCAAGCACAGCGGGGTTTTGGGTACGAGCAGTACTTC.

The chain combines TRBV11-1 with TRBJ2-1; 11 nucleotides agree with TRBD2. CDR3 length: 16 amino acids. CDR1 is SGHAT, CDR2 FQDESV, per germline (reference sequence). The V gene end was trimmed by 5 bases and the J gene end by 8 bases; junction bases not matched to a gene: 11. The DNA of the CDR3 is TGTGCCAGCAGCCCGGGACTAGCGGCCTCTAGGGATGAGCAGTTCTTC. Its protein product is CASSPGLAASRDEQFF.

For the CDR3, the DNA is TGCAGCACTGCAACTAATGAAAAACTGTTTTTT. Translated, it gives CSTATNEKLFF. The chain is built from TRBV29-1 and TRBJ1-4; D is ambiguous. Germline CDR1 reads SQVTM; CDR2 reads ANQGSEA. The CDR3 has 11 amino acids. Trimming took 8 bases from V and 0 from J, leaving 4 bases between them.

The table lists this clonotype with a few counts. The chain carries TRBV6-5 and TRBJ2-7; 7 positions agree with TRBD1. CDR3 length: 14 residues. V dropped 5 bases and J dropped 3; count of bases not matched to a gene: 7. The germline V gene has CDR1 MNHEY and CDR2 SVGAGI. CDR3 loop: CASSPYRGLYEQYF. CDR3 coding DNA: TGTGCCAGCAGTCCCTACAGGGGCCTCTACGAGCAGTACTTC.

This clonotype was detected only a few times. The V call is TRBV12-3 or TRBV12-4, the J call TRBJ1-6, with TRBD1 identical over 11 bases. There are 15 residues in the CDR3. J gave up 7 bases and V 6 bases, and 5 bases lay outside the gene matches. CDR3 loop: CASRPGTGGNSPLHF. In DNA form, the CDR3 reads TGTGCCAGCAGACCCGGGACAGGGGGAAATTCACCCCTCCACTTT.

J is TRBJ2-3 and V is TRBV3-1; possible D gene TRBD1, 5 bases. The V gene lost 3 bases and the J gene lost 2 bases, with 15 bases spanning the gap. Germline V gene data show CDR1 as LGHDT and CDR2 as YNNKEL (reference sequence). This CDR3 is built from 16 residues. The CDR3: CASSQADRYATDTQYF. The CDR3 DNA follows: TGTGCCAGCAGCCAGGCCGACAGATACGCCACAGATACGCAGTATTTT.

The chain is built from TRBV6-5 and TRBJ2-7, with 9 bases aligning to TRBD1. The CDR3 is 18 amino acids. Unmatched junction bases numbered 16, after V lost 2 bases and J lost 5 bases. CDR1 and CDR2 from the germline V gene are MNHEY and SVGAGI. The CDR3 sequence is CASSYESPLGQGSDEQYF. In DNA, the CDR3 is TGTGCCAGCAGTTACGAATCCCCGCTGGGACAGGGATCCGACGAGCAGTACTTC.

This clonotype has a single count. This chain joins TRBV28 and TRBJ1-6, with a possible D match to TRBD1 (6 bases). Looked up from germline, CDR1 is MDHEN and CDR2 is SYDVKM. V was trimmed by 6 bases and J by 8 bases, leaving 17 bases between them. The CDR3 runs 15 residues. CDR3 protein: CASRGDRRRDSPLHF. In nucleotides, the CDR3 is TGTGCCAGCAGGGGAGACAGGAGAAGGGATTCACCCCTCCACTTT.

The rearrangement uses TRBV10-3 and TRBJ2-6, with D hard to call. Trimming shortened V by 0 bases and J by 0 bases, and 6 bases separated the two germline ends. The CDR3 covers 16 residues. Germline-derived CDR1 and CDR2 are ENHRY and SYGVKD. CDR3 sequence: CAISESESSGANVLTF. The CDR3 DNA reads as TGTGCCATCAGTGAGTCGGAAAGCTCTGGGGCCAACGTCCTGACTTTC.

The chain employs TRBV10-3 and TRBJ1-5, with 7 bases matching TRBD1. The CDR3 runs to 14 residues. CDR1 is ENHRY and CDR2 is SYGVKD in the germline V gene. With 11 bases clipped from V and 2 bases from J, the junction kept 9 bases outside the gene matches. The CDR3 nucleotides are TGTGCCGTAGCAGGGGGTAGGGGCAATCAGCCCCAGCATTTT. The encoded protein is CAVAGGRGNQPQHF.

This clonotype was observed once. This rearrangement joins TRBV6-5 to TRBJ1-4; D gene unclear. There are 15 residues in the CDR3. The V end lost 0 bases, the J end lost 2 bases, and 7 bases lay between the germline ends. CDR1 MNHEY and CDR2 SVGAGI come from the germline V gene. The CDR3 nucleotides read TGTGCCAGCAGTTACTCGGGCAGGACTAATGAAAAACTGTTTTTT. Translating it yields CASSYSGRTNEKLFF.

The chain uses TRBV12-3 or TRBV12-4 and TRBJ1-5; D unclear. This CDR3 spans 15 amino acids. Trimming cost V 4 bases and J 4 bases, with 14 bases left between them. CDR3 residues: CASSSTGSDNQPQHF. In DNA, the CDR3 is TGTGCCAGCAGTTCCACGGGCTCCGATAATCAGCCCCAGCATTTT.

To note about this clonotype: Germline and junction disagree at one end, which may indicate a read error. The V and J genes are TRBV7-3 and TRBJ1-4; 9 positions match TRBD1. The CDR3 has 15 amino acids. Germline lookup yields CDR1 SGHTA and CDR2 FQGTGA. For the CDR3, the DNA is TGTGCCAGCGGCTTAACGGGACAGGGTAGTGAAAAACTGTTTTTT. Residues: CASGLTGQGSEKLFF.

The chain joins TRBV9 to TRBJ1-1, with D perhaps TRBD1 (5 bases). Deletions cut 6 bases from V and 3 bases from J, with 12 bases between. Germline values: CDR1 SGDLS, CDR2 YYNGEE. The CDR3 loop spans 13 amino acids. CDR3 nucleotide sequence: TGTGCCAGCAAGGAGGGGCAGGACACTGAAGCTTTCTTT. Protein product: CASKEGQDTEAFF.

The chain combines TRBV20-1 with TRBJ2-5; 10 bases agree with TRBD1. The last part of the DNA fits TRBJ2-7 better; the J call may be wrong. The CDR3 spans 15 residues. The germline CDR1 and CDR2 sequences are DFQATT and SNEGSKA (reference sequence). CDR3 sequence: CSAIPRDRGAYEQYF. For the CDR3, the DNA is TGCAGTGCTATACCCCGGGACAGGGGAGCCTACGAGCAGTACTTC.

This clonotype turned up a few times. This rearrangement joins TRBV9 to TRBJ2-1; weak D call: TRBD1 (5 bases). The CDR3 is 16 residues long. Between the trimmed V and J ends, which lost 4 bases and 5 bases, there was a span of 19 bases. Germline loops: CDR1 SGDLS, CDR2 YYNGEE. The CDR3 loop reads CASSPQPWQGHNEQFF. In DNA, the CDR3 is TGTGCCAGCAGCCCTCAACCTTGGCAGGGCCACAATGAGCAGTTCTTC.

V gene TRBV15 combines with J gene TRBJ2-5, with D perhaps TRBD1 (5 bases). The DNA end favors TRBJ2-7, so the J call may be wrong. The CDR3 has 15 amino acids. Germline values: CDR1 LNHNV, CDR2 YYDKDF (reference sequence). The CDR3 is CATSRDRQGNYEQYF. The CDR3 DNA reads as TGTGCCACCAGCAGAGATCGGCAGGGTAATTACGAGCAGTACTTC.

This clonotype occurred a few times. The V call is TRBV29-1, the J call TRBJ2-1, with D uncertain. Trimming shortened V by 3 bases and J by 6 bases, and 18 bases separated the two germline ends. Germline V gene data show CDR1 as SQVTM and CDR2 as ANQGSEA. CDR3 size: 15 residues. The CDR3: CSVEGRAPLINEQFF. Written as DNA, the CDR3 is TGCAGCGTTGAGGGCCGGGCTCCCCTCATCAATGAGCAGTTCTTC.

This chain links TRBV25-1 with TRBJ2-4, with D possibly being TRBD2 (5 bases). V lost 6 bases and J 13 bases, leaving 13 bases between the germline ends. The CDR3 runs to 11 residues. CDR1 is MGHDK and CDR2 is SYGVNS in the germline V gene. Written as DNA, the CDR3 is TGTGCCAGCAGAACCTCGAGGGAGCAGTACTTC. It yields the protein CASRTSREQYF.

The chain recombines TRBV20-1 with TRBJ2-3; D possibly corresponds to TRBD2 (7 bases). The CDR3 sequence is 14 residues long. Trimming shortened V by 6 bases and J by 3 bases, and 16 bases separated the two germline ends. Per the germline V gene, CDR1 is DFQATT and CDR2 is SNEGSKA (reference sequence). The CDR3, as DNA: TGCAGTGCCCCTGCGGGGGCTAGAACAGATACGCAGTATTTT. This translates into CSAPAGARTDTQYF.

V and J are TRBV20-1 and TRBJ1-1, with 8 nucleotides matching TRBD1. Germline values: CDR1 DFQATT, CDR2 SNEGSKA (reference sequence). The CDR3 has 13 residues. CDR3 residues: CRPGGWMNTEAFF. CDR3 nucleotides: TGCAGGCCAGGGGGCTGGATGAACACTGAAGCTTTCTTT.

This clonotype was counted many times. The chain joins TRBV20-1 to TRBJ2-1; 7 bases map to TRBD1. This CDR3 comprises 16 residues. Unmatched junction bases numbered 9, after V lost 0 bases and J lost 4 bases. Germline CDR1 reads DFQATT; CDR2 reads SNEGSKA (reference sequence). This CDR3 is CSAREESPGGYNEQFF. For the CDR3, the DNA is TGCAGTGCTAGAGAGGAGAGTCCAGGGGGATACAATGAGCAGTTCTTC.

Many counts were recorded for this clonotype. The CDR3 DNA is TGTGCCAGCAGCCCCCGGGACTCCACGTACGAGCAGTACTTC. Its protein is CASSPRDSTYEQYF. J is TRBJ2-7 and V is TRBV7-2, with D tentatively TRBD2 (6 bases). The length of the CDR3 is 14 residues. V was pared by 5 bases and J by 4 bases, with 15 bases between. The germline gives CDR1 SGHTA, CDR2 FQGNSA.

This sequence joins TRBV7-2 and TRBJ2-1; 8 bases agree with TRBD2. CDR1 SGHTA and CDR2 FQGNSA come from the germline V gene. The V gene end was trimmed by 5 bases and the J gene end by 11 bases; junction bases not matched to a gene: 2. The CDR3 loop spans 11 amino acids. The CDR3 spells CASSLSGKQFF. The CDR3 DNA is TGTGCCAGCAGCCTTAGCGGGAAGCAGTTCTTC.

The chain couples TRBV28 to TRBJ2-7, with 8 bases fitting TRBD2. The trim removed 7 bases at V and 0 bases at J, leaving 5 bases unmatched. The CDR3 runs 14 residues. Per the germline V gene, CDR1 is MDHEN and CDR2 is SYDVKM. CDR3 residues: CASKKAGDSYEQYF. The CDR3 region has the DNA TGTGCCAGCAAAAAAGCGGGGGACTCCTACGAGCAGTACTTC.

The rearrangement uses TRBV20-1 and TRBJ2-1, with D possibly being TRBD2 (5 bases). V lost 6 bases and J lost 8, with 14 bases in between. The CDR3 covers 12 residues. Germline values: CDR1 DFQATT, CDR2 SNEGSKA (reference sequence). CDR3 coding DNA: TGCAGTGCCCGGGGTCCGATAGATGAGCAGTTCTTC. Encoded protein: CSARGPIDEQFF.

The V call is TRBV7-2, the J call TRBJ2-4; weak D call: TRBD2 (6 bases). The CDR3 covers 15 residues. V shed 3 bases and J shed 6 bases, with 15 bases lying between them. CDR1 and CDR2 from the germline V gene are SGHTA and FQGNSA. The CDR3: CASSLAGTVTNIQYF. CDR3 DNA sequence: TGTGCCAGCAGCTTGGCAGGGACTGTTACAAACATTCAGTACTTC.

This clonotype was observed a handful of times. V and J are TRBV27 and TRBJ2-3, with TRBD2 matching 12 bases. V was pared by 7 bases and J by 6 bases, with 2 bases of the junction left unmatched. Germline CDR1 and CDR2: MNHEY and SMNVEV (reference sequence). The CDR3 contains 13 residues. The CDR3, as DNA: TGTGCCAGCACTAGCGGGGGGGACGATACGCAGTATTTT. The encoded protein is CASTSGGDDTQYF.

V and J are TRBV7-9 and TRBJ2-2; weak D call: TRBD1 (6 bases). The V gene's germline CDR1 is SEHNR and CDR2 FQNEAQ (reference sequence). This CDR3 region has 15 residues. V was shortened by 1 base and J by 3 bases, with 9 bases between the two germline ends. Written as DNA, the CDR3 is TGTGCCAGCAGCTTAGGACAGGAGTACACCGGGGAGCTGTTTTTT. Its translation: CASSLGQEYTGELFF.

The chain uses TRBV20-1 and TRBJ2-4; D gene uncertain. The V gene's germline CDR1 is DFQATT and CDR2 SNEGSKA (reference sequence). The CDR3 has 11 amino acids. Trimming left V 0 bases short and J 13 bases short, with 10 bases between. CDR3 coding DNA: TGCAGTGCTAGAGACAGCTCAACCCAGTACTTC. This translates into CSARDSSTQYF.